This T cell receptor beta chain was sequenced in a study of blood T cells in healthy people across ages. The overall study: With template switching, about one barcoded beta molecule was captured per two T cells.

The use of a sample-barcoded 5' primer and a J-beta primer mix characterized a second PCR of roughly 7 to 11 cycles. Each CDR3 protein is one row after TCRdb ran MiXCR on the 5' RACE reads. Of over 500,000 distinct CDR3 sequences in the sample, about 25% are singletons; the top ten hold over 3.5%. This CDR3 contains 13 residues. The V gene's germline CDR1 is LGHNA and CDR2 YSLEER. The same data also went into a second study, on T cells of mothers and their children.

The receptor's source is a boy between 2 and 10 years old in good health. This chain joins TRBV4-3 and TRBJ2-5; D not certain. The DNA matches TRBJ2-1 better at its end, which makes the J call doubtful. Sample: blood. CDR3 DNA: TGCGCCAGCAGCCAAGACGTAGTATCTGAGCAGTTCTTC. Translating it yields CASSQDVVSEQFF.